The 17 T cell receptor beta chains below come from one sample, sequenced in a study of blood T cell repertoires in COVID-19. Profiling relied on immunoSEQ multiplex PCR, and the TCRdb table lists in-frame clones only, not all of them. The table lists around 200,000 clones, 60% to 85% of them singletons, with 5.5% in the top ten. Material for sequencing was peripheral blood. Receptors were obtained from a woman in her 70s with acute or convalescent COVID-19.

The V call is TRBV6-2 or TRBV6-3, the J call TRBJ2-7; TRBD1 agrees at 7 bases. After removal of 4 bases from V and 5 bases from J, the junction contained 8 bases not matched to a gene. The CDR3 contains 14 residues. Germline CDR1 is MNHEY and CDR2 is SVGEGT. This chain's CDR3 is CASSFTDRLNEQYF. Written as DNA, the CDR3 is TGTGCCAGCAGTTTTACGGACAGGTTGAACGAGCAGTACTTC.

The CDR3 loop is CASSPLAGLRNEQFF. The CDR3 DNA sequence: TGTGCCAGCTCACCCCTAGCGGGTTTAAGAAATGAGCAGTTCTTC. The J gene is TRBJ2-1, the V gene TRBV18, with TRBD2 matching 8 bases. The CDR3 runs 15 residues. Germline trimming cut 3 bases from V and 7 bases from J; bases unmatched to any gene: 8. The germline V gene encodes CDR1 KGHSH and CDR2 LQKENI.

The J gene is TRBJ1-2, the V gene TRBV30, with D possibly matching TRBD1 (6 bases). Trimming left V 6 bases short and J 5 bases short, with 13 bases between. CDR1 and CDR2 (germline): GTSNPN, SVGIG (reference sequence). The CDR3 length is 12 residues. As DNA, the CDR3 is TGTGCCTGTGGGACATCGATATATGGCTACACCTTC. Its translation: CACGTSIYGYTF.

The chain combines TRBV10-3 with TRBJ1-1; 8 bases align to TRBD1. Trimming took 6 bases from V and 1 from J; bases not matched to a gene: 4. The CDR3 runs to 14 residues. Germline CDR1 ENHRY, CDR2 SYGVKD. The CDR3 reads CAIRGDRGNTEAFF. CDR3 nucleotides: TGTGCCATCAGAGGCGACAGGGGGAACACTGAAGCTTTCTTT.

This chain joins TRBV29-1 and TRBJ2-3, with D possibly being TRBD2 (6 bases). CDR1 SQVTM and CDR2 ANQGSEA come from the germline V gene. The CDR3 extends over 10 amino acids. V was pared by 3 bases and J by 8 bases, with 6 bases between. CDR3 sequence: CSVEEGTQYF. DNA for the CDR3: TGCAGCGTTGAGGAGGGTACGCAGTATTTT.

V and J are TRBV28 and TRBJ2-3; D not certain. With 7 bases removed from V and 2 bases from J, the gap between germline ends came to 10 bases. Germline-derived CDR1 and CDR2 are MDHEN and SYDVKM. There are 13 residues in the CDR3. CDR3 DNA sequence: TGTGCCAGCAAGGAGCCGAACACAGATACGCAGTATTTT. As protein: CASKEPNTDTQYF.

This chain uses TRBV9 with TRBJ2-5, with a tentative D call TRBD2 (6 bases). With 2 bases removed from V and 7 bases from J, the gap between germline ends came to 21 bases. The CDR3 loop spans 16 amino acids. Germline lookup yields CDR1 SGDLS and CDR2 YYNGEE. The CDR3: CASSVGGTRLDTTQYF. The CDR3 nucleotides read TGTGCCAGCAGCGTGGGCGGGACCCGGCTGGATACGACCCAGTACTTC.

This rearrangement joins TRBV2 to TRBJ1-1, with D tentatively TRBD1 (5 bases). The CDR3 has 13 amino acids. The V gene's germline CDR1 is SNHLY and CDR2 FYNNEI. V dropped 2 bases and J dropped 5 bases, with 9 bases sitting between them. The CDR3 DNA reads TGTGCCAGCAGTGAAAGACAGAGGACTGAAGCTTTCTTT. Its translation: CASSERQRTEAFF.

The genes are TRBV11-1 and TRBJ2-3; no definite D call. The germline V gene has CDR1 SGHAT and CDR2 FQDESV (reference sequence). There are 16 residues in the CDR3. Deletions cut 1 base from V and 0 bases from J, with 11 bases between. This chain's CDR3 is CASSLGLTPSTDTQYF. The CDR3 DNA is TGTGCCAGCAGCTTAGGTTTGACACCAAGCACAGATACGCAGTATTTT.

The chain is built from TRBV5-1 and TRBJ2-2, with D possibly TRBD1 on 5 matching bases. Germline assignment: CDR1 SGHRS and CDR2 YFSETQ. The CDR3 loop spans 12 amino acids. V gave up 7 bases and J gave up 6 bases, with 10 bases separating them. The CDR3 is CASDSGPGELFF. The CDR3 DNA reads TGCGCCAGCGACAGTGGGCCCGGGGAGCTGTTTTTT.

The chain employs TRBV5-6 and TRBJ2-2, with TRBD1 identical over 9 bases. CDR1 SGHDT and CDR2 YYEEEE come from the germline V gene. CDR3 length equals 15 residues. J gave up 6 bases and V 2 bases, and 5 bases lay outside the gene matches. The DNA for the CDR3 is TGTGCCAGCAGCTTCGCCGGGACAGGGTCCGGGGAGCTGTTTTTT. Translation gives CASSFAGTGSGELFF.

The chain couples TRBV5-1 to TRBJ2-7, with 9 bases that match TRBD1. From germline, CDR1 is SGHRS and CDR2 YFSETQ. The CDR3 is 14 residues long. J was trimmed by 6 bases and V by 5 bases; bases with no gene match: 9. CDR3 nucleotide sequence: TGCGCCAGCAGACCCGGGACAGGGAGCGGCGAGCAGTACTTC. Translation: CASRPGTGSGEQYF.

The V and J genes are TRBV5-1 and TRBJ2-7; 7 bases align to TRBD2. CDR3 length: 15 amino acids. Per germline, CDR1 SGHRS and CDR2 YFSETQ. The trim removed 4 bases at V and 5 bases at J, leaving 12 bases unmatched. The CDR3 DNA reads TGCGCCAGCAGCCCCCCCCGGACTAGTGTCCACGAGCAGTACTTC. It yields the protein CASSPPRTSVHEQYF.

This chain links TRBV18 with TRBJ1-1, with D possibly being TRBD1 (6 bases). V was trimmed by 0 bases and J by 3 bases, leaving 11 bases between them. CDR3 size: 15 residues. The germline gives CDR1 KGHSH, CDR2 LQKENI. The CDR3 loop is CASSPPTGWYTEAFF. As DNA, the CDR3 is TGTGCCAGCTCACCACCCACAGGGTGGTACACTGAAGCTTTCTTT.

The chain recombines TRBV6-5 with TRBJ1-1; tentatively, D is TRBD1 (5 bases). V lost 6 bases and J 5 bases, leaving 10 bases between the germline ends. The germline CDR1 and CDR2 sequences are MNHEY and SVGAGI. The CDR3 loop spans 12 amino acids. This CDR3 is CASRGQGTEAFF. The CDR3 DNA sequence: TGTGCCAGCAGGGGGCAGGGAACTGAAGCTTTCTTT.

This clone was observed a single time. The chain couples TRBV18 to TRBJ2-1; D unresolved. From germline, CDR1 is KGHSH and CDR2 LQKENI. Trimming shortened V by 2 bases and J by 6 bases, and 8 bases separated the two germline ends. The CDR3 spans 13 residues. The CDR3 sequence is CASSPNRVNEQFF. The DNA of the CDR3 is TGTGCCAGCTCACCAAATCGGGTCAATGAGCAGTTCTTC.

The chain links TRBV7-8 to TRBJ2-7; TRBD1 is a possible D gene (6 bases). Trimming removed 7 bases from V and 3 bases from J, with 13 bases in between. CDR1 and CDR2 from the germline V gene are SGHVS and FQNEAQ. The CDR3 runs 13 residues. The CDR3 region is CASNNDRRYEQYF. The CDR3 DNA is TGTGCCAGCAACAACGACAGGCGCTACGAGCAGTACTTC.